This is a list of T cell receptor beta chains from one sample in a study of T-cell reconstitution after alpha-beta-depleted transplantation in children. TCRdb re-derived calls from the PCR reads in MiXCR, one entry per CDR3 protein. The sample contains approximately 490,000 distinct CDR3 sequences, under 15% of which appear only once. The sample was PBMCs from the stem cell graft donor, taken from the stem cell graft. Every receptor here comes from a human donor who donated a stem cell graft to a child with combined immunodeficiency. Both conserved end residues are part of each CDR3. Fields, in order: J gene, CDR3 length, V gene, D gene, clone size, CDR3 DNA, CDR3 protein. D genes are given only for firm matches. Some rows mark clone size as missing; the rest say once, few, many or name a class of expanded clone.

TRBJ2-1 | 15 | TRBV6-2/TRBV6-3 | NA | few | TGTGCCAGCAGTTACCTGGACAGCTCCTACAATGAGCAGTTCTTC | CASSYLDSSYNEQFF
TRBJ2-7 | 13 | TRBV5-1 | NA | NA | TGCGCCAGCAGATTGGACGGCTCCTACGAGCAGTACTTC | CASRLDGSYEQYF
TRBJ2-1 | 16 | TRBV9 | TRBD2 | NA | TGTGCCAGCAGCGTAGTGGGGACTAGTTATGGTGATGAGCAGTTCTTC | CASSVVGTSYGDEQFF
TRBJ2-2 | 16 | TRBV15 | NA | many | TGTGCCACCAGCGGCGCCGGTCACTGGGGAACCGGGGAGCTGTTTTTT | CATSGAGHWGTGELFF
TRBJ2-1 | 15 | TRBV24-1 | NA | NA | TGTGCCACCAGTGATTTGCAGGGGCAGGGCGGTGAGCAGTTCTTC | CATSDLQGQGGEQFF
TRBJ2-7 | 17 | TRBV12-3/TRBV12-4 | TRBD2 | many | TGTGCCAGCAGTTTTTCCAGCGGGGGGTACAGCTCCTACGAGCAGTACTTC | CASSFSSGGYSSYEQYF
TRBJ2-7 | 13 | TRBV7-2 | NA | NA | TGTGCCAGCAGTTCTCTAGTGGGCTACGAGCAGTACTTC | CASSSLVGYEQYF
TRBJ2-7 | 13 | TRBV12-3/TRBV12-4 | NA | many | TGTGCCAGCAGTTGGACCACGGGACCCCTCAAGTACTTC | CASSWTTGPLKYF
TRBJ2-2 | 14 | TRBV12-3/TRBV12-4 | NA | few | TGTGCCAGCATTTGGGGAGCTACAACCGGGGAGCTGTTTTTT | CASIWGATTGELFF
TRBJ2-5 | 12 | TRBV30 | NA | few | TGTGCCTGGAAAGACCTTCAAGAGACCCAGTACTTC | CAWKDLQETQYF
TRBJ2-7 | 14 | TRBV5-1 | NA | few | TGCGCCAGCAGCCCTATCAATAACGCCTACGAGCAGTACTTC | CASSPINNAYEQYF
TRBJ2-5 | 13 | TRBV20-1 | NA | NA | TGCAGTGCTACCTACCAGGGGTCGGAGACCCAGTACTTC | CSATYQGSETQYF
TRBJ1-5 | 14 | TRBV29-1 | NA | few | TGCAGCGCTGATGGGGGGGCCCCTAATCAGCCCCAGCATTTT | CSADGGAPNQPQHF
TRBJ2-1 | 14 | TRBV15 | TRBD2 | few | TGTGCCACCAGCGGTTCACGGGGGGGCCGGGAGCAGTTCTTC | CATSGSRGGREQFF
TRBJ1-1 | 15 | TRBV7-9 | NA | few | TGTGCCAGCAGACACTCGGGGGGGTTGAACACTGAAGCTTTCTTT | CASRHSGGLNTEAFF
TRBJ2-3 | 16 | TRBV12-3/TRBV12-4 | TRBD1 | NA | TGTGCCAGCAGTTTACCGACCGGGACAGGGCAATATACGCAGTATTTT | CASSLPTGTGQYTQYF
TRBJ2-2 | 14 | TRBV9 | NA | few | TGTGCCAGCAGCGACGGGGACAACACCGGGGAGCTGTTTTTT | CASSDGDNTGELFF
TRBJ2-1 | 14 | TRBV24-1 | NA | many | TGTGCCACCAGTGATTTGACTAGCCACAATGAGCAGTTCTTC | CATSDLTSHNEQFF
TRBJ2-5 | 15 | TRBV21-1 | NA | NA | TGTGCCAGCAGCAAAACATCAGCAATACAAGAGACCCAGTACTTC | CASSKTSAIQETQYF
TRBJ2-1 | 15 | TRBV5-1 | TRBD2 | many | TGCGCCAGCAGCTTGGTACGCGGGAGGTACAATGAGCAGTTCTTC | CASSLVRGRYNEQFF
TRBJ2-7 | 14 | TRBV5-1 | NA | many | TGCGCCAGCCGGCCCCGGACCGCATCCTACGAGCAGTACTTC | CASRPRTASYEQYF
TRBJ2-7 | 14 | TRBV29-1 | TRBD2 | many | TGCAGCGTGACCACGACTAGCGGGACGTACGAGCAGTACTTC | CSVTTTSGTYEQYF
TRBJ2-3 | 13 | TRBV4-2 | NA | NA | TGTGCCAGCAGCCAAGTAGGGTGGGATACGCAGTATTTT | CASSQVGWDTQYF
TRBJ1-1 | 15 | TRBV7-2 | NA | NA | TGTGCCAGCAGCTTCCGTCAGGGGTTTCACACTGAAGCTTTCTTT | CASSFRQGFHTEAFF
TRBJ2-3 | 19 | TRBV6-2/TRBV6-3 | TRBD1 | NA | TGTGCCAGCAGTTACTCCCACCAGCCCGGACAGGGGCCCACAGATACGCAGTATTTT | CASSYSHQPGQGPTDTQYF
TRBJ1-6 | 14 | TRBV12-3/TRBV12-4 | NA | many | TGTGCCAGCACCCGGGACGGATATAATTCACCCCTCCACTTT | CASTRDGYNSPLHF
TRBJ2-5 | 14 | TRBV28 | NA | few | TGTGCCAGCAGTTTGTCGTCTATCCAAGAGACCCAGTACTTC | CASSLSSIQETQYF
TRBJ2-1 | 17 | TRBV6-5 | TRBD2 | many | TGTGCCAGCAGTTACTCAATGACTAGCGGGGATCTGGATGAGCAGTTCTTC | CASSYSMTSGDLDEQFF
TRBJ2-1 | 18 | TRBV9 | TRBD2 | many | TGTGCCAGCAGCGTAAGCGCTAGCGGGACGAGCTCCTACAATGAGCAGTTCTTC | CASSVSASGTSSYNEQFF
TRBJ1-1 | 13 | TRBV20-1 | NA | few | TGCAGTGCTCTGCCCGATTTGAACACTGAAGCTTTCTTT | CSALPDLNTEAFF
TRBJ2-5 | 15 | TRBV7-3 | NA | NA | TGTGCCAGCAGCTTAACGGACAGCCCGGGGGAGACCCAGTACTTC | CASSLTDSPGETQYF
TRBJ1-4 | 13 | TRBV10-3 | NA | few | TGTGCCATCAGGGAGGCGGGAAATGAAAAACTGTTTTTT | CAIREAGNEKLFF
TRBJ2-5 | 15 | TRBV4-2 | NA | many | TGTGCCAGCAGCCCAGAGGAGGATAGGCTAGAGACCCAGTACTTC | CASSPEEDRLETQYF
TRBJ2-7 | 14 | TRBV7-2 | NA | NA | TGTGCCAGCAGCTCTCCGCGACACTACTACGAGCAGTACTTC | CASSSPRHYYEQYF
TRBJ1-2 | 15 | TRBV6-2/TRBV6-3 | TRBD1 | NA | TGTGCCAGCATTTCGAGTTGGGACAGGAGAAATGGCTACACCTTC | CASISSWDRRNGYTF
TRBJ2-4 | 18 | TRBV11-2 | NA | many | TGTGCCAGCAGCTTCAAGCCTTTGACTAGTGGGGCCAAAAACATTCAGTACTTC | CASSFKPLTSGAKNIQYF
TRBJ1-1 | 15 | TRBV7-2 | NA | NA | TGTGCCAGCAGCTTAGCGGTCAGCGCGAACACTGAAGCTTTCTTT | CASSLAVSANTEAFF
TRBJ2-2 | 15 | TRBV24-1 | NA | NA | TGTGCCACCAGTGATTGGCCAGGACCCACCGGGGAGCTGTTTTTT | CATSDWPGPTGELFF
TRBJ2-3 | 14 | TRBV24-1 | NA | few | TGTGCCACCAGTGTCAACAGGGGCACAGATACGCAGTATTTT | CATSVNRGTDTQYF
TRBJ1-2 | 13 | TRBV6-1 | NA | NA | TGTGCCAGCAGCCGCGACAGGAGGCTCGGCTACACCTTC | CASSRDRRLGYTF
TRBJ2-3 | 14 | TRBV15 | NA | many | TGTGCCACCAGTTCCCCTATTGGAGCCGATACGCAGTATTTT | CATSSPIGADTQYF
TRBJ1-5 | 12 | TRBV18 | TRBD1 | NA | TGTGCCAGCTCACAAGGACAGGGGCCCCAGCATTTT | CASSQGQGPQHF
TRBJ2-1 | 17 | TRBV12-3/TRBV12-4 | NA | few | TGTGCCAGCAGCCACCCACGGGGTACGGGCTCCTACAATGAGCAGTTCTTC | CASSHPRGTGSYNEQFF
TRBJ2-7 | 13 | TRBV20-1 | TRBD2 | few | TGCAGTGCTAGGGAACTAGCGGATTACGAGCAGTACTTC | CSARELADYEQYF
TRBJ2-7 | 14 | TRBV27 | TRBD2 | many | TGTGCCAGCAGTTTTTTCGGCGGGAGCTACGAGCAGTACTTC | CASSFFGGSYEQYF
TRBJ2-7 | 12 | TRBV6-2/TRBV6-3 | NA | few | TGTGCCAGCAGTACCAGATTGGCGCGACAGTACTTC | CASSTRLARQYF
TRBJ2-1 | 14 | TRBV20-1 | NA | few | TGCAGTGCTAGAGATAGCGGCCCCTACAATGAGCAGTTCTTC | CSARDSGPYNEQFF
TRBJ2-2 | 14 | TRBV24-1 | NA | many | TGTGCCACCAGTCGAAACTCGGCCACCGGGGAGCTGTTTTTT | CATSRNSATGELFF